This T cell receptor (beta chain) was identified in a study of blood T cell repertoires in COVID-19. Study background: From the United States, Italy and Spain came samples of acute and convalescent COVID-19. Nucleic acid was either cDNA or gDNA, and it came from T cells, B-cell-depleted T cells, or PBMCs.

Per the study methods: Scientists estimated how many nucleated cells there were by amplifying reference gene primers. Profiling relied on immunoSEQ multiplex PCR, and the TCRdb table lists in-frame clones only, not all of them. V and J calls and clone size are given by that table; D and trimming were obtained from the DNA. The sample lists 200,000 to 250,000 clones; approximately 83% were seen once. Source material: peripheral blood. This TCR derives from an older man with acute or convalescent COVID-19.

DNA for the CDR3: TGTGCCAGCAGCTTAGGAGGAACCCGGGCAGATACGCAGTATTTT. This codes for CASSLGGTRADTQYF. This chain links TRBV7-2 with TRBJ2-3; D call uncertain. This CDR3 has 15 amino acids. Germline V CDR1 and CDR2: SGHTA, FQGNSA. V shed 1 base and J shed 4 bases, with 12 bases lying between them.